One T cell receptor beta chain is described in this entry. Its antigen is unknown. Method: immunoSEQ multiplex PCR; TCRdb's copy keeps in-frame clones and lacks some. The table shows over 10,000 clones, with about 78% occurring only once. Germline-derived CDR1 and CDR2 are SNHLY and FYNNEI. The V gene lost 8 bases and the J gene lost 6 bases, with 8 bases spanning the gap. CDR3 length: 10 residues. These data belong to a study of tumor-infiltrating lymphocytes in localized non-small cell lung cancer. Background on the study: Patients included smokers and never-smokers with various histologies, some sampled after neoadjuvant chemotherapy. Whole-study results and caveats: Higher tumor T cell infiltration than in uninvolved lung was supported by TCRbeta sequencing. IM1 and IM2 tumors showed no difference in T-cell fraction. Different pieces of the same tissue were used for each assay.

The TCR comes from a human donor with non-small cell lung cancer. Sequenced: uninvolved lung tissue not adjacent to the tumor. The V and J genes are TRBV2 and TRBJ2-7; no definite D call. The CDR3 here is CASGSAEQYF. The CDR3 DNA is TGTGCCAGCGGCTCGGCCGAGCAGTACTTC.